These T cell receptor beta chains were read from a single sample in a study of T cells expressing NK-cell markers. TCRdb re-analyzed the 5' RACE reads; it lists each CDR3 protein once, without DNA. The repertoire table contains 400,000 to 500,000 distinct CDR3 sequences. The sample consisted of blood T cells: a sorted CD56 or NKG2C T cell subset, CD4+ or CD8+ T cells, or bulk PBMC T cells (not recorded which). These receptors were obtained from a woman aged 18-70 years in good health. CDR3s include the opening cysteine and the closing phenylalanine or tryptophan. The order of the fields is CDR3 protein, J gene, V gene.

CDR3aa: CASSFGANTEAFF
j_gene: TRBJ1-1
v_gene: TRBV27

CDR3aa: CATSERDSSNTEAFF
j_gene: TRBJ1-1
v_gene: TRBV15

CDR3aa: CASSDYFGTRHSRAKNIQYF
j_gene: TRBJ2-4
v_gene: TRBV10-1

CDR3aa: CASSLGGQSDEQYF
j_gene: TRBJ2-7
v_gene: TRBV12-3/TRBV12-4

CDR3aa: CASSLAGSGGSGETQYF
j_gene: TRBJ2-5
v_gene: TRBV7-2

CDR3aa: CATSGFGGRGSSYNEQFF
j_gene: TRBJ2-1
v_gene: TRBV24-1

CDR3aa: CASNGGVEAFF
j_gene: TRBJ1-1
v_gene: TRBV7-9

CDR3aa: CASSQEGDRRVSPLHF
j_gene: TRBJ1-6
v_gene: TRBV4-2

CDR3aa: CASSLRTGRAGELFF
j_gene: TRBJ2-2
v_gene: TRBV5-1

CDR3aa: CASGDSYEQYF
j_gene: TRBJ2-7
v_gene: TRBV7-9

CDR3aa: CASSPDIGWGETQYF
j_gene: TRBJ2-5
v_gene: TRBV11-2

CDR3aa: CASSFGIQGNTEAFF
j_gene: TRBJ1-1
v_gene: TRBV12-3/TRBV12-4

CDR3aa: CASSSGLAGAGGNIQYF
j_gene: TRBJ2-4
v_gene: TRBV27

CDR3aa: CASRNREKLFF
j_gene: TRBJ1-4
v_gene: TRBV12-3/TRBV12-4

CDR3aa: CASSFYGQTYEQYF
j_gene: TRBJ2-7
v_gene: TRBV7-2

CDR3aa: CATQGGAGDYEQFF
j_gene: TRBJ2-1
v_gene: TRBV12-3/TRBV12-4

CDR3aa: CATSVAGVADTQYF
j_gene: TRBJ2-3
v_gene: TRBV24-1

CDR3aa: CASSYRSSTDTQYF
j_gene: TRBJ2-3
v_gene: TRBV6-5

CDR3aa: CASSLWTGGEQFF
j_gene: TRBJ2-1
v_gene: TRBV9

CDR3aa: CASARDDSTDTQYF
j_gene: TRBJ2-3
v_gene: TRBV5-1

CDR3aa: CATSRRETQYF
j_gene: TRBJ2-5
v_gene: TRBV27

CDR3aa: CASSLQQGRDTQYF
j_gene: TRBJ2-3
v_gene: TRBV11-2

CDR3aa: CASKLTDTQYF
j_gene: TRBJ2-3
v_gene: TRBV6-2/TRBV6-3

CDR3aa: CASSQERGAGTDTQYF
j_gene: TRBJ2-3
v_gene: TRBV4-1

CDR3aa: CSAGLDSSYEQYF
j_gene: TRBJ2-7
v_gene: TRBV20-1

CDR3aa: CASSLHKPGMNNEQFF
j_gene: TRBJ2-1
v_gene: TRBV7-3

CDR3aa: CASSQRDSNTGELFF
j_gene: TRBJ2-2
v_gene: TRBV27

CDR3aa: CASSALEANEQYF
j_gene: TRBJ2-7
v_gene: TRBV7-9

CDR3aa: CASSLVDRGNTEAFF
j_gene: TRBJ1-1
v_gene: TRBV5-6

CDR3aa: CATSGVDEQFF
j_gene: TRBJ2-1
v_gene: TRBV5-5

CDR3aa: CASSLVDSRATYNEQFF
j_gene: TRBJ2-1
v_gene: TRBV5-6

CDR3aa: CASSLGEPNQPQHF
j_gene: TRBJ1-5
v_gene: TRBV5-1

CDR3aa: CASSEPGLAGVGEQFF
j_gene: TRBJ2-1
v_gene: TRBV9

CDR3aa: CASRSGGLGGNTIYF
j_gene: TRBJ1-3
v_gene: TRBV7-8

CDR3aa: CASSQDKWEAQHF
j_gene: TRBJ1-5
v_gene: TRBV4-3

CDR3aa: CSARDLGYEQYF
j_gene: TRBJ2-7
v_gene: TRBV20-1

CDR3aa: CSARDSRAVNEQFF
j_gene: TRBJ2-1
v_gene: TRBV20-1

CDR3aa: CASSLVWLGSSYNSPLHF
j_gene: TRBJ1-6
v_gene: TRBV7-8

CDR3aa: CASSLAPAGGYTF
j_gene: TRBJ1-2
v_gene: TRBV7-6

CDR3aa: CASRKGQGAEKLFF
j_gene: TRBJ1-4
v_gene: TRBV28

CDR3aa: CASSLYHRLAGRANEQFF
j_gene: TRBJ2-1
v_gene: TRBV11-2

CDR3aa: CASSSRLAGGTGELFF
j_gene: TRBJ2-2
v_gene: TRBV6-5

CDR3aa: CASRSQINTEAFF
j_gene: TRBJ1-1
v_gene: TRBV5-1

CDR3aa: CASSLSPGQGIGDTQYF
j_gene: TRBJ2-3
v_gene: TRBV5-5